This TCR beta chain emerged from a study of OX40 agonist ivuxolimab in advanced cancers. This table comes from immunoSEQ multiplex PCR, and its TCRdb copy is limited to in-frame clones, with some not included. The table has more than 75,000 clones, around 83% seen once. The CDR3 runs 15 residues. Germline-derived CDR1 and CDR2 are SGHRS and YFSETQ. V was shortened by 5 bases and J by 0 bases, with 12 bases between the two germline ends. The specimen comprised CD4+ or CD8+ T cells sorted from blood, sampled in a trial of the OX40 agonist ivuxolimab. The chain employs TRBV5-1 and TRBJ2-4; possibly TRBD1 for D (6 bases). This clonotype originated in an adult with an advanced solid tumor such as melanoma, head and neck, liver or kidney cancer. The CDR3 coding sequence is TGCGCCAGCAGTTGGGCAGGGGAAGCCAAAAACATTCAGTACTTC. It codes for CASSWAGEAKNIQYF.